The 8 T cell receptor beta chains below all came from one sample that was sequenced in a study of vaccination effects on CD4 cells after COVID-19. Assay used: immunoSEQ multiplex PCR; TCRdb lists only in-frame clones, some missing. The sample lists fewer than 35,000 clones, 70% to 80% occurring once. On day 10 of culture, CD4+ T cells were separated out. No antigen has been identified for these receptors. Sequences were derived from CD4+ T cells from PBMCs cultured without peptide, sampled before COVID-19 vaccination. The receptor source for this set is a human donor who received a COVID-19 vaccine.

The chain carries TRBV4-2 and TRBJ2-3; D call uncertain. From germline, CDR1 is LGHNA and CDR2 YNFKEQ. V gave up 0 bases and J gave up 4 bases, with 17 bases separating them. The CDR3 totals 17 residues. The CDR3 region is CASSQDGPFVGADTQYF. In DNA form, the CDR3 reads TGTGCCAGCAGCCAAGACGGTCCTTTTGTGGGCGCAGATACGCAGTATTTT.

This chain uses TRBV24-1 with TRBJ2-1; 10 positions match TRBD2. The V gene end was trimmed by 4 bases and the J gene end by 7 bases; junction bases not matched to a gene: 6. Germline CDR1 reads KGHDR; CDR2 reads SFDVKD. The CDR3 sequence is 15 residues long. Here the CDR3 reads CATSDPAGGQNEQFF. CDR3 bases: TGTGCCACCAGTGACCCAGCGGGGGGGCAAAATGAGCAGTTCTTC.

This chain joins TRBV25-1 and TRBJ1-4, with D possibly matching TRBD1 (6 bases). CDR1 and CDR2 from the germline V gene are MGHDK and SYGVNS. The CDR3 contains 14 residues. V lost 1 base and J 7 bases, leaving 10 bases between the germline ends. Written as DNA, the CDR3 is TGTGCCAGCAGTGAATCTGGGGGCTTTGAAAAACTGTTTTTT. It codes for CASSESGGFEKLFF.

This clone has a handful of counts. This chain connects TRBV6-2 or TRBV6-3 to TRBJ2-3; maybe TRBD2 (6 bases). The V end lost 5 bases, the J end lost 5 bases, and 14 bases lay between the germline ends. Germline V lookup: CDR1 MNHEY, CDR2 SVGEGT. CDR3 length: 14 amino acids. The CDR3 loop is CASSPRLGGDTQYF. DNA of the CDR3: TGTGCCAGCAGTCCCAGACTAGGAGGAGATACGCAGTATTTT.

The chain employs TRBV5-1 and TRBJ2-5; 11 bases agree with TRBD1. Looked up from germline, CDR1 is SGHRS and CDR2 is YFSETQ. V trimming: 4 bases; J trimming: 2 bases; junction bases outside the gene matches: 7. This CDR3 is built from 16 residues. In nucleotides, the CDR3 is TGCGCCAGCAGCATAGGGACAGGGGGTGGACAAGAGACCCAGTACTTC. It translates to CASSIGTGGGQETQYF. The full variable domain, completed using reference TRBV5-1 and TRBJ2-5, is KAGVTQTPRYLIKTRGQQVTLSCSPISGHRSVSWYQQTPGQGLQFLFEYFSETQRNKGNFPGRFSGRQFSNSRSEMNVSTLELGDSALYLCASSIGTGGGQETQYFGPGTRLLVL.

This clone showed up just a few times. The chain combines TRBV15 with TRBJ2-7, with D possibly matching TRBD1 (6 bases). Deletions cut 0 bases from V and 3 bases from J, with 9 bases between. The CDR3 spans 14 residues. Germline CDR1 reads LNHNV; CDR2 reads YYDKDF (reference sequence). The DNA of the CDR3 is TGTGCCACCAGCAGAGACAGGGGCAACTACGAGCAGTACTTC. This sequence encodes CATSRDRGNYEQYF.

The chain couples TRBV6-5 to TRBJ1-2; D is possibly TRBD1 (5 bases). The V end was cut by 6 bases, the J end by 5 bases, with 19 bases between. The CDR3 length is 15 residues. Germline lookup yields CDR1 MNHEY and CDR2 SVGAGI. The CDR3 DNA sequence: TGTGCCAGCAGCTACGGCGGGACCATAAATTATGGCTACACCTTC. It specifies CASSYGGTINYGYTF.

CDR3 sequence reads: CASSPTPDTLNEQFF. Here the CDR3 DNA reads TGTGCCAGCAGTCCTACCCCGGACACCCTTAATGAGCAGTTCTTC. The chain combines TRBV27 with TRBJ2-1; maybe TRBD1 (5 bases). Between the trimmed V and J ends, which lost 5 bases and 7 bases, there was a span of 18 bases. Germline CDR1 MNHEY, CDR2 SMNVEV (reference sequence). The CDR3 is made up of 15 amino acids.